Listed below are T cell receptor beta chains from one sample, sequenced in a study of shared clonotypes between healthy human individuals. Some clones are missing from TCRdb's copy, which holds only in-frame ones; the method was immunoSEQ multiplex PCR. This table has roughly 720,000 clones, 90% appearing once. Specimen: memory CD8+ T cells from PBMCs. The receptors were sampled from a man younger than 35 in good health. Some clones in this sample may be carry-over from other donors' samples. CDR3s include the opening cysteine and the closing phenylalanine or tryptophan. A D gene is named only where the DNA matches it firmly. Not all rows give a size; the values are once, few, many and, for expanded clones, a class.

cdr3_aa: CASSGRANYNEQFF
cdr3_nt: TGCGCCAGCAGCGGACGGGCGAACTACAATGAGCAGTTCTTC
j_call: TRBJ2-1
v_call: TRBV5-1
clone_size: NA
d_call: NA

cdr3_aa: CASSLGGSENTEAFF
cdr3_nt: TGTGCCAGCAGTTTAGGGGGTTCCGAGAACACTGAAGCTTTCTTT
j_call: TRBJ1-1
v_call: TRBV28
clone_size: NA
d_call: NA

cdr3_aa: CASSPGTSGRGGGYNEQFF
cdr3_nt: TGTGCCAGCAGCCCCGGGACTAGCGGGAGAGGGGGAGGGTACAATGAGCAGTTCTTC
j_call: TRBJ2-1
v_call: TRBV13
clone_size: NA
d_call: TRBD2

cdr3_aa: CASSPQSPRGDTQYF
cdr3_nt: TGCGCCAGCAGCCCCCAGAGCCCCCGTGGGGATACGCAGTATTTT
j_call: TRBJ2-3
v_call: TRBV4-1
clone_size: NA
d_call: NA

cdr3_aa: CASSFQNYEQYF
cdr3_nt: TGTGCCAGCAGCTTTCAAAACTACGAGCAGTACTTC
j_call: TRBJ2-7
v_call: TRBV5-6
clone_size: NA
d_call: NA

cdr3_aa: CASSIGRGRDYGYTF
cdr3_nt: TGTGCCAGTAGTATTGGCAGGGGGCGAGACTATGGCTACACCTTC
j_call: TRBJ1-2
v_call: TRBV19
clone_size: NA
d_call: TRBD1

cdr3_aa: CASSLTDSAYEQYF
cdr3_nt: TGTGCCAGCAGCTTAACGGACAGCGCCTACGAGCAGTACTTC
j_call: TRBJ2-7
v_call: TRBV7-9
clone_size: NA
d_call: NA

cdr3_aa: CASSLQQGSGNTIYF
cdr3_nt: TGTGCCAGCAGTTTACAACAGGGGTCTGGAAACACCATATATTTT
j_call: TRBJ1-3
v_call: TRBV27
clone_size: NA
d_call: TRBD1

cdr3_aa: CASRDREGITVQFF
cdr3_nt: TGTGCCAGCAGGGACAGGGAAGGTATTACGGTTCAGTTCTTC
j_call: TRBJ2-1
v_call: TRBV2
clone_size: NA
d_call: TRBD1

cdr3_aa: CASSPGLAYPYEQYF
cdr3_nt: TGTGCCAGCAGCCCCGGACTAGCCTACCCCTACGAGCAGTACTTC
j_call: TRBJ2-7
v_call: TRBV28
clone_size: NA
d_call: TRBD2

cdr3_aa: CAWITTYRNEKLFF
cdr3_nt: TGTGCCTGGATTACGACTTATCGTAATGAAAAACTGTTTTTT
j_call: TRBJ1-4
v_call: TRBV30
clone_size: few
d_call: NA

cdr3_aa: CASSLPGYSNQPQHF
cdr3_nt: TGTGCCAGCAGTTTACCCGGATATAGCAATCAGCCCCAGCATTTT
j_call: TRBJ1-5
v_call: TRBV28
clone_size: medium-sized
d_call: NA

cdr3_aa: CAISDYEDPYEQYF
cdr3_nt: TGTGCCATCAGTGACTACGAGGACCCCTACGAGCAGTACTTC
j_call: TRBJ2-7
v_call: TRBV10-3
clone_size: NA
d_call: NA

cdr3_aa: CASSPRDSGTSGTDTQYF
cdr3_nt: TGTGCCAGCAGCCCAAGAGACTCCGGGACTAGCGGCACAGATACGCAGTATTTT
j_call: TRBJ2-3
v_call: TRBV7-9
clone_size: once
d_call: TRBD2

cdr3_aa: CASSLAGRASTEAFF
cdr3_nt: TGTGCCAGCAGCTTAGCAGGGAGGGCAAGCACTGAAGCTTTCTTT
j_call: TRBJ1-1
v_call: TRBV7-2
clone_size: few
d_call: NA

cdr3_aa: CASSVPPDRFTYNEQFF
cdr3_nt: TGTGCCAGCAGCGTCCCGCCTGACAGGTTCACCTACAATGAGCAGTTCTTC
j_call: TRBJ2-1
v_call: TRBV9
clone_size: once
d_call: NA

cdr3_aa: CASSQGVLAGSYEQYF
cdr3_nt: TGTGCCAGCAGCCAAGGAGTACTAGCGGGATCCTACGAGCAGTACTTC
j_call: TRBJ2-7
v_call: TRBV4-2
clone_size: NA
d_call: TRBD2

cdr3_aa: CASSASGAATNYGYTF
cdr3_nt: TGTGCCAGCAGTGCTTCAGGGGCCGCCACTAACTATGGCTACACCTTC
j_call: TRBJ1-2
v_call: TRBV9
clone_size: few
d_call: NA

cdr3_aa: CASSDKGARVTDTQYF
cdr3_nt: TGTGCCAGCAGCGACAAGGGGGCGCGAGTGACAGATACGCAGTATTTT
j_call: TRBJ2-3
v_call: TRBV9
clone_size: NA
d_call: TRBD1

cdr3_aa: CASSQVHGTEQFF
cdr3_nt: TGTGCCAGCAGCCAAGTTCATGGGACTGAGCAGTTCTTC
j_call: TRBJ2-1
v_call: TRBV14
clone_size: NA
d_call: NA

cdr3_aa: CASSLSRDALVDEQFF
cdr3_nt: TGCGCCAGCAGCCTATCCCGGGACGCCCTAGTTGATGAGCAGTTCTTC
j_call: TRBJ2-1
v_call: TRBV5-1
clone_size: NA
d_call: NA

cdr3_aa: CASSIREGDEQYF
cdr3_nt: TGTGCCAGTAGTATAAGGGAGGGGGACGAGCAGTACTTC
j_call: TRBJ2-7
v_call: TRBV19
clone_size: NA
d_call: NA

cdr3_aa: CASSPIPRAPRDTQYF
cdr3_nt: TGTGCCAGCAGCCCTATACCGAGGGCTCCGAGGGATACGCAGTATTTT
j_call: TRBJ2-3
v_call: TRBV27
clone_size: once
d_call: NA

cdr3_aa: CASSFSLGAGGPLDEQFF
cdr3_nt: TGTGCCAGCAGCTTTTCCCTTGGGGCGGGAGGGCCGTTGGATGAGCAGTTCTTC
j_call: TRBJ2-1
v_call: TRBV5-6
clone_size: NA
d_call: TRBD2

cdr3_aa: CASSSPGAGGPSVQFF
cdr3_nt: TGTGCCAGCAGCTCCCCCGGGGCGGGAGGGCCCTCGGTGCAGTTCTTC
j_call: TRBJ2-1
v_call: TRBV7-3
clone_size: NA
d_call: TRBD2

cdr3_aa: CASSFPTGSNTEAFF
cdr3_nt: TGTGCCAGCAGTTTCCCCACCGGGTCGAACACTGAAGCTTTCTTT
j_call: TRBJ1-1
v_call: TRBV28
clone_size: NA
d_call: NA

cdr3_aa: CAWSVLRGNQETQYF
cdr3_nt: TGTGCCTGGAGTGTACTCCGGGGGAACCAAGAGACCCAGTACTTC
j_call: TRBJ2-5
v_call: TRBV30
clone_size: NA
d_call: NA

cdr3_aa: CASSGRVDAHYEQYF
cdr3_nt: TGTGCCAGCAGCGGCCGGGTCGACGCCCACTACGAGCAGTACTTC
j_call: TRBJ2-7
v_call: TRBV11-2
clone_size: NA
d_call: NA

cdr3_aa: CASSSLAGNTEAFF
cdr3_nt: TGTGCCAGCAGCTCCCTCGCAGGGAACACTGAAGCTTTCTTT
j_call: TRBJ1-1
v_call: TRBV5-4
clone_size: NA
d_call: NA

cdr3_aa: CASSSGTSYQPQHF
cdr3_nt: TGTGCCAGCAGTTCCGGGACCTCTTACCAGCCCCAGCATTTT
j_call: TRBJ1-5
v_call: TRBV6-5
clone_size: once
d_call: NA

cdr3_aa: CASSPTRDRGFGGYTF
cdr3_nt: TGTGCCAGCTCACCAACCCGGGACAGGGGTTTTGGTGGCTACACCTTC
j_call: TRBJ1-2
v_call: TRBV18
clone_size: NA
d_call: TRBD1

cdr3_aa: CASSDRRQGSYEQYF
cdr3_nt: TGTGCCAGCAGTGACCGGCGACAGGGCTCCTACGAGCAGTACTTC
j_call: TRBJ2-7
v_call: TRBV6-1
clone_size: NA
d_call: TRBD1

cdr3_aa: CASTAAGGFTDTQYF
cdr3_nt: TGTGCCAGCACCGCAGCGGGAGGATTCACAGATACGCAGTATTTT
j_call: TRBJ2-3
v_call: TRBV6-6
clone_size: once
d_call: TRBD2

cdr3_aa: CASSTGYEQYF
cdr3_nt: TGTGCCAGTAGCACAGGGTACGAGCAGTACTTC
j_call: TRBJ2-7
v_call: TRBV19
clone_size: NA
d_call: NA

cdr3_aa: CASKLTEQFF
cdr3_nt: TGTGCCAGCAAACTAACTGAGCAGTTCTTC
j_call: TRBJ2-1
v_call: TRBV2
clone_size: NA
d_call: NA

cdr3_aa: CASSTLGGWAYEQYF
cdr3_nt: TGTGCCAGCAGCACCCTGGGGGGGTGGGCCTACGAGCAGTACTTC
j_call: TRBJ2-7
v_call: TRBV7-2
clone_size: NA
d_call: TRBD2

cdr3_aa: CASSKGTSGYEQYF
cdr3_nt: TGTGCCAGCAGCAAGGGGACTAGCGGATACGAGCAGTACTTC
j_call: TRBJ2-7
v_call: TRBV21-1
clone_size: once
d_call: NA

cdr3_aa: CASSLVGRSPLHF
cdr3_nt: TGTGCCAGCAGCTTAGTTGGGAGATCACCCCTCCACTTT
j_call: TRBJ1-6
v_call: TRBV11-2
clone_size: NA
d_call: NA

cdr3_aa: CASSTPRTGGWYEQYF
cdr3_nt: TGTGCCAGCAGTACCCCCCGGACAGGGGGCTGGTACGAGCAGTACTTC
j_call: TRBJ2-7
v_call: TRBV28
clone_size: NA
d_call: TRBD1

cdr3_aa: CASSLLWATGEQYF
cdr3_nt: TGTGCCAGCAGTTTATTATGGGCCACGGGCGAGCAGTACTTC
j_call: TRBJ2-7
v_call: TRBV27
clone_size: NA
d_call: NA